This TCR beta chain was sequenced in a study of T-cell memory formation after mild COVID-19. Study context: TCR clustering was largely donor specific.

As concerns this clonotype: No antigen is known for it.

There are 14 residues in the CDR3. CDR1 is MNHEY and CDR2 is SVGEGT in the germline V gene. V was shortened by 4 bases and J by 5 bases, with 12 bases between the two germline ends. TCR alpha and TCR beta cDNA libraries carrying sample barcodes and UMIs were produced by 5'RACE using constant-segment primers. TCRdb processed the 5' RACE reads anew with MiXCR; each CDR3 protein has one entry. The table has 500,000 to 650,000 distinct CDR3 sequences, less than 25% seen once. Study-wide findings and caveats: Memory cells collected pre-infection included some clones that later responded, suggesting cross-reactive memory joined.

The sample was PBMCs or a T cell subset sorted from them (not recorded which). The V call is TRBV6-2 or TRBV6-3, the J call TRBJ2-1, with a tentative D call TRBD1 (5 bases). The sequence derives from an adult woman who had mild COVID-19 (a few samples of this study predate the infection). Cell type and time point are not known. CDR3: CASSWVQGHNEQFF. The CDR3 nucleotides read TGTGCCAGCAGTTGGGTGCAGGGCCACAATGAGCAGTTCTTC.